This T cell receptor beta chain was identified in a study of preoperative IRX-2 immunotherapy in early breast cancer. Using immunoSEQ multiplex PCR, the repertoire was profiled, and TCRdb retains in-frame clones only, with some absent. Of 75,000 to 100,000 clones in the sample, 75% to 90% were seen once. The CDR3 loop spans 15 amino acids. Looked up from germline, CDR1 is GTSNPN and CDR2 is SVGIG (reference sequence). The ends were cut back, 0 bases at V and 0 bases at J, with 9 bases in the middle. Regarding treatment: preoperative locoregional IRX-2 cytokine immunotherapy. This phase Ib study tested locoregional IRX-2 cytokine immunotherapy given before surgery.

The specimen was tumor tissue, collected after IRX-2 immunotherapy. This sequence joins TRBV30 and TRBJ1-3; the D is unclear. This clonotype was sampled from a human donor with breast cancer. The CDR3 region has the DNA TGTGCCTGGAGTGTTTCACTAGCCTCTGGAAACACCATATATTTT. Its protein product is CAWSVSLASGNTIYF. Variable domain in full (rest from reference TRBV30 and TRBJ1-3): SQTIHQWPATLVQPVGSPLSLECTVEGTSNPNLYWYRQAAGRGLQLLFYSVGIGQISSEVPQNLSASRPQDRQFILSSKKLLLSDSGFYLCAWSVSLASGNTIYFGEGSWLTVV.